This T cell receptor (beta chain) derives from a study of technical replicates of blood from a few donors. The trim removed 5 bases at V and 5 bases at J, leaving 5 bases unmatched. CDR1 is SGHAT and CDR2 is FQNNGV in the germline V gene. The CDR3 has 15 residues. The count of this clone is one. TCRdb's copy holds only in-frame clones and misses some; the assay was immunoSEQ multiplex PCR. The table includes tens of thousands of clones, over 75% detected once. Sequencing input: PBMCs. The clonotype comes from a human donor in good health. Some clones in this sample may be carry-over from other donors' samples. This sequence joins TRBV11-2 and TRBJ2-3; 12 bases map to TRBD2. CDR3 in amino acids: CASSETSGSVDTQYF. The DNA for the CDR3 is TGTGCCAGCAGCGAGACTAGCGGGAGTGTAGATACGCAGTATTTT.